Following are 27 T cell receptor beta chains from one sample sequenced in a study of cytomegalovirus exposure and HLA in healthy donors. 60 Vbeta and 13 Jbeta primers were used in PCR. TCRdb's copy holds only in-frame clones and misses some; the assay was immunoSEQ multiplex PCR. The sample yields 100,000 or so clones, around 80% seen once. The sequencing sample was made of PBMCs. Receptors originate from a woman aged 50 to 60 in good health and CMV-seropositive.

The chain employs TRBV19 and TRBJ2-1, with 11 bases aligning to TRBD2. Germline V gene sequence: CDR1 LNHDA, CDR2 SQIVND (reference sequence). The V gene end was trimmed by 7 bases and the J gene end by 2 bases; junction bases not matched to a gene: 4. This CDR3 region has 15 residues. The CDR3 sequence: CASTGLAGPYNEQFF. DNA of the CDR3: TGTGCCAGTACCGGACTAGCGGGTCCCTACAATGAGCAGTTCTTC.

The chain has TRBV9 and TRBJ2-5; TRBD2 agrees at 7 bases. Losses at the gene ends were 3 bases for V and 1 base for J; bases not matched to a gene: 3. The CDR3 loop spans 14 amino acids. The germline V gene has CDR1 SGDLS and CDR2 YYNGEE. CDR3 residues: CASSDRTSQETQYF. The DNA of the CDR3 is TGTGCCAGCAGCGATCGGACTAGCCAAGAGACCCAGTACTTC.

As for this clone: The junction departs from germline at one end; a sequencing error may be responsible. This chain connects TRBV7-9 to TRBJ1-1; 8 bases map to TRBD1. From germline, CDR1 is SEHNR and CDR2 FQNEAQ (reference sequence). The CDR3 consists of 15 residues. CDR3 residues: CSSSSPTGDSGEAFF. In DNA, the CDR3 is TGTTCCAGCAGCTCGCCGACAGGGGATTCCGGTGAAGCTTTCTTT. Complete variable domain (other parts from reference TRBV7-9 and TRBJ1-1): DTGVSQNPRHKITKRGQNVTFRCDPISEHNRLYWYRQTLGQGPEFLTYFQNEAQLEKSRLLSDRFSAERPKGSFSTLEIQRTEQGDSAMYLCSSSSPTGDSGEAFFGQGTRLTVV.

This clone was seen only once. Additional DNA sequences in this sample encode the identical CDR3. V gene TRBV7-9 combines with J gene TRBJ1-2; 9 nucleotides match TRBD1. The junction had 10 bases not matched to a gene; V was cut back by 5 bases and J by 6 bases. The CDR3 consists of 15 residues. Germline V CDR1 and CDR2: SEHNR, FQNEAQ (reference sequence). DNA of the CDR3: TGTGCCAGCAGCCCAGAAACAGGGGGCTTGAATGGCTACACCTTC. As protein: CASSPETGGLNGYTF.

The V gene is TRBV4-2, the J gene TRBJ2-3, with D possibly being TRBD1 (5 bases). The CDR3 contains 18 residues. The V and J ends lost 4 bases and 0 bases respectively, with 20 bases between them. The V gene's germline CDR1 is LGHNA and CDR2 YNFKEQ. CDR3 residues: CASSLRPIGVTSTDTQYF. As DNA, the CDR3 is TGTGCCAGCAGCCTACGCCCTATAGGGGTTACTAGCACAGATACGCAGTATTTT.

A single count supports this clone. The chain is built from TRBV5-1 and TRBJ1-6, with D unclear. Germline CDR1 and CDR2: SGHRS and YFSETQ. The CDR3 covers 16 residues. With 4 bases removed from V and 0 bases from J, the gap between germline ends came to 11 bases. CDR3 protein: CASSPTSSSYNSPLHF. In DNA form, the CDR3 reads TGCGCCAGCAGCCCTACCTCAAGCTCCTATAATTCACCCCTCCACTTT.

The chain uses TRBV7-2 and TRBJ1-1, with unresolved D. CDR3 length: 12 residues. CDR1 and CDR2 (germline): SGHTA, FQGNSA. Trimming left V 3 bases short and J 0 bases short, with 2 bases between. The CDR3: CASSFMNTEAFF. CDR3 coding DNA: TGTGCCAGCAGCTTTATGAACACTGAAGCTTTCTTT.

The chain uses TRBV11-2 and TRBJ2-5; D is perhaps TRBD2 (5 bases). The CDR3 is 15 residues long. Trimming took off 5 bases at V and 5 bases at J, with 18 bases between the two ends. Germline V lookup: CDR1 SGHAT, CDR2 FQNNGV. The DNA for the CDR3 is TGTGCCAGCAGCCCTACCCGCGACTACGCCGAGACCCAGTACTTC. The encoded protein is CASSPTRDYAETQYF.

In its sample, this clone was seen a few times. DNA of the CDR3: TGTGCCAGCAGCTCTCTTGGGGCTCTAAAGCAGTATTTT. It encodes CASSSLGALKQYF. The chain couples TRBV5-6 to TRBJ2-3; the D gene is possibly TRBD1 (5 bases). This CDR3 region has 13 residues. Germline CDR1 is SGHDT and CDR2 is YYEEEE. V lost 3 bases to trimming and J lost 11 bases, with 16 bases between them.

This clone appeared a few times. This chain links TRBV5-1 with TRBJ1-1; tentatively, D is TRBD1 (6 bases). Germline loops: CDR1 SGHRS, CDR2 YFSETQ. This CDR3 is built from 15 residues. V lost 0 bases, J lost 3 bases, and 12 bases lay in between. In nucleotides, the CDR3 is TGCGCCAGCAGCTTGGGAAAAGGGGGGGACACTGAAGCTTTCTTT. As protein: CASSLGKGGDTEAFF.

This chain links TRBV12-5 with TRBJ2-7, with 7 bases identical to TRBD1. V trimming: 1 base; J trimming: 7 bases; junction bases outside the gene matches: 19. Germline assignment: CDR1 LGHNT and CDR2 FRNRAP. The length of the CDR3 is 18 residues. The CDR3 sequence is CASGLGPSGQRTPMEQYF. The CDR3 region has the DNA TGTGCTAGTGGTTTGGGACCCTCGGGACAGAGGACGCCAATGGAGCAGTACTTC.

As to this clone: Germline and junction disagree at one end, which may indicate a read error. This chain uses TRBV5-1 with TRBJ2-3; 10 bases are shared with TRBD2. There are 18 residues in the CDR3. Germline assignment: CDR1 SGHRS and CDR2 YFSETQ. DNA of the CDR3: TGCGCCAGCAGCTTGGCCTTAAGGACTAGCGGCCGGGGAGATGCGCAGTATTTT. It is translated as CASSLALRTSGRGDAQYF.

This clone was seen just once. CDR3 amino acids: CASSTGGNYGYTF. Here the CDR3 DNA reads TGTGCCAGCAGCACAGGGGGCAACTATGGCTACACCTTC. The genes are TRBV14 and TRBJ1-2, with 9 positions matching TRBD1. The CDR3 consists of 13 residues. Germline V gene sequence: CDR1 SGHDN, CDR2 FVKESK. V shed 5 bases and J 2 bases; nucleotides not matched to a gene: 0.

Only one count was recorded for this clone. CDR3 amino acids: CASSPLEGQGSYNEQFF. In DNA, the CDR3 is TGTGCCAGCAGTCCCCTAGAGGGACAGGGATCCTACAATGAGCAGTTCTTC. The chain couples TRBV2 to TRBJ2-1; 9 bases line up with TRBD1. Germline V gene data show CDR1 as SNHLY and CDR2 as FYNNEI. The CDR3 loop spans 17 amino acids. V lost 5 bases to trimming and J lost 1 base; unmatched junction nucleotides: 9.

The CDR3 DNA reads as TGTGCCAGCAGCTTAGGTACTAGCGTTGGAGAGCAGTACTTC. It encodes CASSLGTSVGEQYF. V and J are TRBV11-3 and TRBJ2-7, with 7 bases matching TRBD2. With V trimmed by 1 base and J by 7 bases, 7 bases remained unmatched. The length of the CDR3 is 14 residues. Germline CDR1 reads SGHNT; CDR2 reads YENEEA.

The rearrangement joins TRBV9 to TRBJ2-5; D remains ambiguous. The J call is uncertain, as TRBJ2-7 better fits the DNA end. Germline V gene sequence: CDR1 SGDLS, CDR2 YYNGEE. CDR3 length: 16 amino acids. CDR3 in DNA: TGTGCCAGCAGCCCCTCCTTGGTCTCCCTAACCTACGAGCAGTACTTC. The encoded protein is CASSPSLVSLTYEQYF.

This chain uses TRBV9 with TRBJ2-7, with 9 bases fitting TRBD2. The CDR3 totals 15 residues. V lost 4 bases and J lost 6; bases outside the gene matches: 11. Germline CDR1 is SGDLS and CDR2 is YYNGEE. Here the CDR3 reads CASSLDTSGLGEQYF. The CDR3 DNA sequence: TGTGCCAGCAGCCTAGATACTAGCGGGCTAGGCGAGCAGTACTTC.

The chain links TRBV14 to TRBJ2-1; 7 nucleotides align to TRBD2. The V segment lost 3 bases and the J segment 13 bases; nucleotides outside the gene matches: 15. The germline CDR1 and CDR2 sequences are SGHDN and FVKESK. The length of the CDR3 is 15 residues. CDR3 nucleotide sequence: TGTGCCAGCAGCCATCAAATTGCGTCGGGGGGTTCTCAGTTCTTC. Its translation is CASSHQIASGGSQFF.

The chain carries TRBV7-8 and TRBJ2-1; 7 bases are a match to TRBD2. J was trimmed by 10 bases and V by 2 bases; bases with no gene match: 14. Germline V gene sequence: CDR1 SGHVS, CDR2 FQNEAQ. The CDR3 is 16 amino acids. The DNA for the CDR3 is TGTGCCAGCAGCTTAATAAGTAGCGGGTGGTTAGGAGAGCAGTTCTTC. This encodes CASSLISSGWLGEQFF.

The CDR3 DNA is TGTGCCATCAGTGATAGGGGGACTAGCAGGGACAATGAGCAGTTCTTC. As protein: CAISDRGTSRDNEQFF. The V and J genes are TRBV10-3 and TRBJ2-1; TRBD2 agrees at 9 bases. The CDR3 covers 16 residues. Trimming cost V 3 bases and J 5 bases; bases outside gene matches: 8. Germline V CDR1 and CDR2: ENHRY, SYGVKD.

V is TRBV19 and J is TRBJ1-3; no clear D gene. The CDR3 totals 14 residues. Trimming took 3 bases from V and 5 from J, leaving 11 bases between them. Germline V CDR1 and CDR2: LNHDA, SQIVND (reference sequence). The CDR3 region has the DNA TGTGCCAGTAGTATTGCGGGCCACCGAAACACCATATATTTT. Translating it yields CASSIAGHRNTIYF.

CDR3 coding DNA: TGTGCCTGGAGCGCGGGAGAAAAACTGTTTTTT. It codes for CAWSAGEKLFF. The V gene is TRBV30, the J gene TRBJ1-4; no clear D gene. This CDR3 is 11 amino acids long. CDR1 is GTSNPN and CDR2 is SVGIG in the germline V gene (reference sequence). Trimming shortened V by 3 bases and J by 8 bases, and 7 bases separated the two germline ends.

This sequence joins TRBV9 and TRBJ1-1; weak D call: TRBD1 (6 bases). Germline CDR1 and CDR2: SGDLS and YYNGEE. CDR3 length: 15 amino acids. V lost 3 bases and J lost 1, with 13 bases in between. DNA for the CDR3: TGTGCCAGCAGCGCCAGACAGGTGACGAACACTGAAGCTTTCTTT. Protein product: CASSARQVTNTEAFF.

The gene calls are TRBV7-2 and TRBJ2-2; 7 bases agree with TRBD1. V shed 2 bases and J 4 bases; nucleotides not matched to a gene: 1. Germline V gene lookup returns CDR1 SGHTA and CDR2 FQGNSA. The CDR3 length is 14 residues. For the CDR3, the DNA is TGTGCCAGCAGCTTAAGGGGGCGCACCGGGGAGCTGTTTTTT. It yields the protein CASSLRGRTGELFF.

In its sample, this clone was seen once. The genes are TRBV21-1 and TRBJ2-6; no DNA check was done on the table's D call, TRBD1. TRBV21-1 is an annotated pseudogene. The CDR3 has 20 residues. CDR3 coding DNA: TGTGCCAGCAGACGGCCTCAAAGGGACAGGGGCCTCTCTGGGGCCAACGTCCTGACTTTC. This codes for CASRRPQRDRGLSGANVLTF.

This chain connects TRBV5-1 to TRBJ2-2, with D possibly matching TRBD2 (6 bases). Germline CDR1 SGHRS, CDR2 YFSETQ. This CDR3 contains 15 residues. V was trimmed by 2 bases and J by 6 bases, leaving 14 bases between them. The CDR3 here is CASSLQAAGPGELFF. The CDR3 coding sequence is TGCGCCAGCAGCTTACAGGCGGCGGGACCCGGGGAGCTGTTTTTT.

This chain joins TRBV29-1 and TRBJ2-7, with 7 bases identical to TRBD1. With 4 bases clipped from V and 2 bases from J, the junction kept 8 bases outside the gene matches. This CDR3 is 14 amino acids long. Germline V gene sequence: CDR1 SQVTM, CDR2 ANQGSEA. In DNA form, the CDR3 reads TGCAGCGTTGGGGGTTTTCAGGGGGCCTACGAGCAGTACTTC. It codes for CSVGGFQGAYEQYF.